Reported below is one TCR beta chain. In the original analysis: Amplifying reference gene primers gave estimates of nucleated cell counts. Measured with immunoSEQ multiplex PCR; TCRdb has only the in-frame clones, and not every one. The V and J calls and the clone size are those of that table, but D and trimming were determined from the DNA. The data contain about 110,000 clones, approximately 80% of them singletons. J gave up 2 bases and V 3 bases, and 7 bases lay outside the gene matches. CDR1 is KGHSH, CDR2 LQKENI, per germline. The CDR3 extends over 16 amino acids. The sample originates from a study of blood T cell repertoires in COVID-19. Overall study context: Acute-phase and convalescent COVID-19 samples originated in the United States, Italy and Spain. Sources were T cells, B-cell-depleted T cells, or PBMCs; the material itself was cDNA or gDNA.

The chain recombines TRBV18 with TRBJ2-7; 10 bases agree with TRBD2. The receptor was isolated from a man in his 70s with active or convalescent COVID-19. Sequencing was done on a sample of peripheral blood. In DNA form, the CDR3 reads TGTGCCAGCTCACCGGCTTCTAGCGGGGGTGCCTACGAGCAGTACTTC. This codes for CASSPASSGGAYEQYF.